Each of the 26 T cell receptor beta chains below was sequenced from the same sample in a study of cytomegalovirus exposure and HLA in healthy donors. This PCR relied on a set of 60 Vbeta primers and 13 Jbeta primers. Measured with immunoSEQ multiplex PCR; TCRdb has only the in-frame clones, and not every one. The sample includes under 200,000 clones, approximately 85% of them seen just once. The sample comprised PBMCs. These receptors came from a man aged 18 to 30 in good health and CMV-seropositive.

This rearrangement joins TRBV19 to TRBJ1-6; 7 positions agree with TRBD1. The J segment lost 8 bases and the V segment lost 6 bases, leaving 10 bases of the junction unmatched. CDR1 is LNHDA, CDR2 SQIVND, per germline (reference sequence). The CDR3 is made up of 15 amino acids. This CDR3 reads CASRARTGKYSPLHF. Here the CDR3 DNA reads TGTGCCAGTAGAGCCCGGACAGGAAAATATTCACCCCTCCACTTT.

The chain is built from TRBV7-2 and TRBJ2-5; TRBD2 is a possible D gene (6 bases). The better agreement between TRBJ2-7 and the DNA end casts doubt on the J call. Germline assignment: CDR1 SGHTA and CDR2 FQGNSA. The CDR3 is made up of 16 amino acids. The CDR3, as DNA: TGTGCCAGCAGCCCCGACGCTAGCGCGTCAACCTACGAGCAGTACTTC. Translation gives CASSPDASASTYEQYF.

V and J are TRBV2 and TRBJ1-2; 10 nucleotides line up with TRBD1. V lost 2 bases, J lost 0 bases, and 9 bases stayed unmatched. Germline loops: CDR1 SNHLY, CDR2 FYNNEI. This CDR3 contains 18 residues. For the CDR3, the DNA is TGTGCCAGCAGTGAAACGACAGGGGGCCTTGACGCTAACTATGGCTACACCTTC. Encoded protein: CASSETTGGLDANYGYTF.

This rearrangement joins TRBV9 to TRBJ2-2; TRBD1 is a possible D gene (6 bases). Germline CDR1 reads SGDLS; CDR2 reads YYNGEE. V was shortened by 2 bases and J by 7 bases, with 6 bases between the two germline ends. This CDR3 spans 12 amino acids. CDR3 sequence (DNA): TGTGCCAGCAGCGTCAGGGGCGGGGAGCTGTTTTTT. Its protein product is CASSVRGGELFF.

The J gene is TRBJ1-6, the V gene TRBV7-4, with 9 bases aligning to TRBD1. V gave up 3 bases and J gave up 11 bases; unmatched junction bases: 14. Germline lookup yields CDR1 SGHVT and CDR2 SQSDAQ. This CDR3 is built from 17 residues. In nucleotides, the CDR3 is TGTGCCAGCAGCTTCGGCCGGGACAGGGCGCACTTTCCACCCCTCCACTTT. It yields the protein CASSFGRDRAHFPPLHF.

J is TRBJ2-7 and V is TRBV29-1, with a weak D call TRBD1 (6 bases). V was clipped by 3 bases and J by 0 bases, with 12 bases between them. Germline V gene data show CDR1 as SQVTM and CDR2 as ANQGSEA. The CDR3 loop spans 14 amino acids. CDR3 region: CSVESTGNSYEQYF. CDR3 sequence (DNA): TGCAGCGTTGAGTCTACAGGGAACTCCTACGAGCAGTACTTC.

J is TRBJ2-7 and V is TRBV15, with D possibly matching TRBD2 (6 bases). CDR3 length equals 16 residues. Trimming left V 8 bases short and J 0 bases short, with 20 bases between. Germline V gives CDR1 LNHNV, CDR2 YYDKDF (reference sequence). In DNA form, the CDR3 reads TGTGCCACCTCCCCAGCGTACGGGGGAACCTCCTACGAGCAGTACTTC. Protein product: CATSPAYGGTSYEQYF.

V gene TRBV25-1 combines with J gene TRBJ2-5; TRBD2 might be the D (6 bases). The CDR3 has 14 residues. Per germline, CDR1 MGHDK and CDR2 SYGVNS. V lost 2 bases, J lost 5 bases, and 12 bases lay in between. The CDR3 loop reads CASSEPREVETQYF. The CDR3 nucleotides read TGTGCCAGCAGTGAACCCAGGGAGGTGGAGACCCAGTACTTC.

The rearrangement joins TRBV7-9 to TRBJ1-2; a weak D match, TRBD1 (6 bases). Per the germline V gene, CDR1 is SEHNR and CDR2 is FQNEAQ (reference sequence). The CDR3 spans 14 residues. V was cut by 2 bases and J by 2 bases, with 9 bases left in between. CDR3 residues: CASSLSQGNYGYTF. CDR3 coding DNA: TGTGCCAGCAGCTTAAGCCAGGGGAACTATGGCTACACCTTC.

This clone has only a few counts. CDR3 nucleotide sequence: TGTGCCAGTAGTGCCCGGAATTCACCCCTCCACTTT. Translation: CASSARNSPLHF. V usage is TRBV19 and J usage is TRBJ1-6; unclear D gene. Germline CDR1 and CDR2: LNHDA and SQIVND (reference sequence). The length of the CDR3 is 12 residues. Trimming removed 5 bases from V and 7 bases from J, with 6 bases in between.

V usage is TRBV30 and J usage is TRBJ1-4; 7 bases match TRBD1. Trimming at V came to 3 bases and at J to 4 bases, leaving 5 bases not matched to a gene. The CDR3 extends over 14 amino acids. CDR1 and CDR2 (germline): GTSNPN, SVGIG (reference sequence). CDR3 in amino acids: CAWRPGTDNEKLFF. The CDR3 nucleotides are TGTGCCTGGAGACCCGGGACAGATAATGAAAAACTGTTTTTT.

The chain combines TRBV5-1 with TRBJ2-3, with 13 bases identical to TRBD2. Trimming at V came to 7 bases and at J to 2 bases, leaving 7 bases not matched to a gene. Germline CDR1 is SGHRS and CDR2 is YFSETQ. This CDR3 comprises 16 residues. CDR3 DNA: TGCGCCAGCCATAGTGGGACTAGCGGGGTCACAGATACGCAGTATTTT. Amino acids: CASHSGTSGVTDTQYF.

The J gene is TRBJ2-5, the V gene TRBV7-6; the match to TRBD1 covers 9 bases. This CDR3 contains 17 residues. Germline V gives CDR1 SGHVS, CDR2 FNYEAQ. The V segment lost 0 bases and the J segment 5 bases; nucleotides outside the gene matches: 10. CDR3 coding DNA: TGTGCCAGCAGCTTAGCCCAATACACAGGGGGCGCGGAGACCCAGTACTTC. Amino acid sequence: CASSLAQYTGGAETQYF. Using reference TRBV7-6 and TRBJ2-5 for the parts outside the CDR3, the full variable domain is GAGVSQSPRYKVTKRGQDVALRCDPISGHVSLYWYRQALGQGPEFLTYFNYEAQQDKSGLPNDRFSAERPEGSISTLTIQRTEQRDSAMYRCASSLAQYTGGAETQYFGPGTRLLVL.

CDR3 sequence: CASSVGGRAGNTIYF. CDR3 in DNA: TGTGCCAGCAGCGTAGGGGGCAGGGCTGGAAACACCATATATTTT. The chain carries TRBV9 and TRBJ1-3; possibly TRBD1 for D (5 bases). This CDR3 contains 15 residues. In germline, CDR1 is SGDLS, CDR2 YYNGEE. V gave up 0 bases and J gave up 2 bases, with 9 bases separating them.

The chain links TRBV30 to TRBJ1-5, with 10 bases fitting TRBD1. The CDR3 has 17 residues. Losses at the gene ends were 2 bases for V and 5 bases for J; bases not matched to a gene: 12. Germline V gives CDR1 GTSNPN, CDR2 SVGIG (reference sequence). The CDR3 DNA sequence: TGTGCCTGGAGTAAATCAATCGGACAGGGGGTAGATCAGCCCCAGCATTTT. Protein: CAWSKSIGQGVDQPQHF. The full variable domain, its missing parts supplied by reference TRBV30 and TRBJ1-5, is SQTIHQWPATLVQPVGSPLSLECTVEGTSNPNLYWYRQAAGRGLQLLFYSVGIGQISSEVPQNLSASRPQDRQFILSSKKLLLSDSGFYLCAWSKSIGQGVDQPQHFGDGTRLSIL.

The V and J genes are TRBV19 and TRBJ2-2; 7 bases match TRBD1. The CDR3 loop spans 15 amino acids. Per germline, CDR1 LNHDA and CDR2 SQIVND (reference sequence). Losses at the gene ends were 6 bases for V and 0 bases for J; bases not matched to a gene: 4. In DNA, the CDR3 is TGTGCCAGTAGGCCGGGGACAGCGAACACCGGGGAGCTGTTTTTT. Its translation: CASRPGTANTGELFF.

CDR3 bases: TGCGCCAGCAGCCAAGATCGGGTGGTCGGCCCCACAGATACGCAGTATTTT. Translating gives CASSQDRVVGPTDTQYF. This chain links TRBV4-3 with TRBJ2-3; D uncertain. Per the germline V gene, CDR1 is LGHNA and CDR2 is YSLEER. V dropped 0 bases and J dropped 2 bases, with 15 bases sitting between them. The CDR3 is 17 amino acids.

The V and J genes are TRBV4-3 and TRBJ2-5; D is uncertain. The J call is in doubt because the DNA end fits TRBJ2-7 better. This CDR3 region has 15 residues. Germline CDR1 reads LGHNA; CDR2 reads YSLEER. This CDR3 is CASSQDAAVSYEQYF. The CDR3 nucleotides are TGCGCCAGCAGCCAAGATGCGGCAGTCTCCTACGAGCAGTACTTC.

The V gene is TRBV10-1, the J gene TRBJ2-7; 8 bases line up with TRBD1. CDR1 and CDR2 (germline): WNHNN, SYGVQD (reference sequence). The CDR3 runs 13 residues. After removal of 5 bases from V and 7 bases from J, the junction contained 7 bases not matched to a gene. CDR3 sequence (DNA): TGCGCCAGCAGTCTTCAGGGGGCGCGGGAGCAGTACTTC. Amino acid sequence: CASSLQGAREQYF.

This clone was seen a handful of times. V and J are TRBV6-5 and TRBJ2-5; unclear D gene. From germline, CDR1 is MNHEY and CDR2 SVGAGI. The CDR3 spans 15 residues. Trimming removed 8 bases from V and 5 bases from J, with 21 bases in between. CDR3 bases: TGTGCCAGCCGGCCCCGCCACTTGTCCGGGGAGACCCAGTACTTC. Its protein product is CASRPRHLSGETQYF.

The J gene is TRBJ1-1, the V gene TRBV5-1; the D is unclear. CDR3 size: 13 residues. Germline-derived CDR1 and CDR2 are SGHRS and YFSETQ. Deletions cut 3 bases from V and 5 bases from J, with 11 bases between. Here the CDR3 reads CASSSSEDTEAFF. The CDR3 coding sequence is TGCGCCAGCAGCTCCTCTGAGGATACTGAAGCTTTCTTT. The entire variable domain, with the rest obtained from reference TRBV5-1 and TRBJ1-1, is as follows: KAGVTQTPRYLIKTRGQQVTLSCSPISGHRSVSWYQQTPGQGLQFLFEYFSETQRNKGNFPGRFSGRQFSNSRSEMNVSTLELGDSALYLCASSSSEDTEAFFGQGTRLTVV.

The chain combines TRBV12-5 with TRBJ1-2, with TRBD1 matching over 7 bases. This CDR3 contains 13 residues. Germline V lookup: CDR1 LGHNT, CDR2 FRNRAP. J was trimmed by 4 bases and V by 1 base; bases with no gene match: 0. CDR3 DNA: TGTGCTAGTGGTTTGGGACAGGGCTATGGCTACACCTTC. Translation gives CASGLGQGYGYTF.

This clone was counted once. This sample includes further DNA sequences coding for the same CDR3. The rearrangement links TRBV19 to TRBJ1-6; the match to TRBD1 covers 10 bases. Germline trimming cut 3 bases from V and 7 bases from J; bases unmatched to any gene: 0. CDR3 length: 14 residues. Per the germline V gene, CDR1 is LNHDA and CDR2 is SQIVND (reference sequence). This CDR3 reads CASSMGQGNSPLHF. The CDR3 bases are TGTGCCAGTAGTATGGGACAGGGGAATTCACCCCTCCACTTT.

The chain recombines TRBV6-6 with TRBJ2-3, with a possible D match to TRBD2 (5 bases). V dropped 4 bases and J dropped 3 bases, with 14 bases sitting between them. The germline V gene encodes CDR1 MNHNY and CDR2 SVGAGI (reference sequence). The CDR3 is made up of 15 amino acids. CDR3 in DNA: TGTGCCAGCAGTTTAAGGACGGGAAAAACAGATACGCAGTATTTT. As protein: CASSLRTGKTDTQYF.

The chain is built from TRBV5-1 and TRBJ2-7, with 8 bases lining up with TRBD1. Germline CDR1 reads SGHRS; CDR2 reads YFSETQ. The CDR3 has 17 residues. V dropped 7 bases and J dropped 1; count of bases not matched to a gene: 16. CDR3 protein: CASATGASPSPSYEQYF. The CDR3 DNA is TGCGCCAGCGCGACAGGGGCGAGCCCCTCCCCATCCTACGAGCAGTACTTC.

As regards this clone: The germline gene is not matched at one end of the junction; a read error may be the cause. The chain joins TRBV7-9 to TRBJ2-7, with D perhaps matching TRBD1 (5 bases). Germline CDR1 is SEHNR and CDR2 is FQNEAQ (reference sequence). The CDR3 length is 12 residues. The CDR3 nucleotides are TGTTCCAGCAGGCGACAGAGTTACGAGCAGTACTTC. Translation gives CSSRRQSYEQYF.